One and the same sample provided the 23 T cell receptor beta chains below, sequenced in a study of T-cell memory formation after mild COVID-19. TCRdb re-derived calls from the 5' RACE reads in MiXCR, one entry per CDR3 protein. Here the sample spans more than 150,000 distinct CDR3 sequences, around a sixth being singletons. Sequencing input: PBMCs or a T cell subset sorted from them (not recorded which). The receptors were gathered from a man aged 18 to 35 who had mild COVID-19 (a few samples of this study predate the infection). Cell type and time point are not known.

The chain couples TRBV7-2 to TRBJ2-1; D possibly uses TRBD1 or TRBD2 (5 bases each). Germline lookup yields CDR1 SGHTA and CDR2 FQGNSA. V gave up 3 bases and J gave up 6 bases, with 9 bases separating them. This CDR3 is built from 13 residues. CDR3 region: CASSFWGTNEQFF. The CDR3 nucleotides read TGTGCCAGCAGCTTTTGGGGGACCAATGAGCAGTTCTTC.

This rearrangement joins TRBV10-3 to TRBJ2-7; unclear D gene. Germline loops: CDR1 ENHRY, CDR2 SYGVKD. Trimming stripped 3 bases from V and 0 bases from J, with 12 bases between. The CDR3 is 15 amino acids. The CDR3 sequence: CAISDPGYSSYEQYF. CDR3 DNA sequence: TGTGCCATCAGTGACCCCGGCTATAGCTCCTACGAGCAGTACTTC.

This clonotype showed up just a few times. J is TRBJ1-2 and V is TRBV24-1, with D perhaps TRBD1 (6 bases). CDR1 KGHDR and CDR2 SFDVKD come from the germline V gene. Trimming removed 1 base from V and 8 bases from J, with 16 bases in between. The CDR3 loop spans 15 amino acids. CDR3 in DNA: TGTGCCACCAGTGATTTAGGGACACCGAGGGACGGCTACACCTTC. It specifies CATSDLGTPRDGYTF.

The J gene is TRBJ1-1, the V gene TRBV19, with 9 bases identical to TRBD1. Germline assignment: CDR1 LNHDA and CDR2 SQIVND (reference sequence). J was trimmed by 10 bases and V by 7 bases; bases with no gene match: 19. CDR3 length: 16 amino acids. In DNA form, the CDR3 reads TGTGCCAGTATCGGGACAGGGTCTCGAGTATCAGGGGGAGCTTTCTTT. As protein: CASIGTGSRVSGGAFF.

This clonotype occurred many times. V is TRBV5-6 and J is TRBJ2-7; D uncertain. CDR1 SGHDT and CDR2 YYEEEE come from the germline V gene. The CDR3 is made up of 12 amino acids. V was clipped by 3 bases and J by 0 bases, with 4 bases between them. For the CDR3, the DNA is TGTGCCAGCAGCTCGAACTCCTACGAGCAGTACGTC. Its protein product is CASSSNSYEQYV.

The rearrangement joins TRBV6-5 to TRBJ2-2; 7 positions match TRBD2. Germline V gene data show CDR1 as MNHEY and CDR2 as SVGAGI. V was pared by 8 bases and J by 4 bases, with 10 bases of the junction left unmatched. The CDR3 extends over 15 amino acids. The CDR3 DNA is TGTGCCAGCGGATCGACGACTAGCTTCACCGGGGAGCTGTTTTTT. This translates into CASGSTTSFTGELFF.

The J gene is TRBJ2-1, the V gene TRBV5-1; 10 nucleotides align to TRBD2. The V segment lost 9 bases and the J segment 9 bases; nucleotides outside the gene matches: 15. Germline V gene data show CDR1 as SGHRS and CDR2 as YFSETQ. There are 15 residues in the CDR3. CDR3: CATARLAGDLGEQFF. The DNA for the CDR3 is TGCGCCACCGCCCGTCTAGCGGGGGATCTGGGTGAGCAGTTCTTC.

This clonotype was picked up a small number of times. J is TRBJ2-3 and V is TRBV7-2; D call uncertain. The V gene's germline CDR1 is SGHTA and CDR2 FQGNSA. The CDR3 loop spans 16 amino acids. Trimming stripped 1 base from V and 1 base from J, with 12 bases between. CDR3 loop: CASSLGLVLGTDTQYF. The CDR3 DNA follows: TGTGCCAGCAGCTTAGGTCTGGTTTTGGGCACAGATACGCAGTATTTT.

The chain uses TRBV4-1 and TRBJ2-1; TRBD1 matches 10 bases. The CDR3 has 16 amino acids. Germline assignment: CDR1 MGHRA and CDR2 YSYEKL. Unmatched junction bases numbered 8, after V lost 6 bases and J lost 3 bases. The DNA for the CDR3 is TGCGCCAGCAGGCGAACCGGGACAGGGGTCTACAATGAGCAGTTCTTC. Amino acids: CASRRTGTGVYNEQFF.

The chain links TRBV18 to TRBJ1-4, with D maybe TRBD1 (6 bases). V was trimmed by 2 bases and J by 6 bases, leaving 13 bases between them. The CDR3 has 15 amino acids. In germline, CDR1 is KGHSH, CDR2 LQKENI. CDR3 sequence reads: CASSPSRGMDEKLFF. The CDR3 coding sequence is TGTGCCAGCTCACCAAGCAGGGGCATGGATGAAAAACTGTTTTTT.

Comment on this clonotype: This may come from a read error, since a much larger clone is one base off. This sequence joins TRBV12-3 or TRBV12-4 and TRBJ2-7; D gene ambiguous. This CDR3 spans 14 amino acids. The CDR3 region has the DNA TGTGCCAGAAGTTTAAGCTATTCCTCCTACGAGCAGTACTTC. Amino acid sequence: CARSLSYSSYEQYF.

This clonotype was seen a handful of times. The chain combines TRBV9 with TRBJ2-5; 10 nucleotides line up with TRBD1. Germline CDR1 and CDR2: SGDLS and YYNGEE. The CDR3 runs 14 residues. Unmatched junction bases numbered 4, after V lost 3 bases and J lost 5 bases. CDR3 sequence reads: CASSAQDRGETQYF. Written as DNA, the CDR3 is TGTGCCAGCAGCGCCCAGGACAGGGGGGAGACCCAGTACTTC.

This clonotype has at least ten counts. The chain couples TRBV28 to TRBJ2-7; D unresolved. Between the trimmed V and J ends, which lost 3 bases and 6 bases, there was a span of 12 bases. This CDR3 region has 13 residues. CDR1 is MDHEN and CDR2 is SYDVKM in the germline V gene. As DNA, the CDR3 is TGTGCCAGCAGTTTGGTCCAAGGCCCCGAGCAGTACGTC. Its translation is CASSLVQGPEQYV.

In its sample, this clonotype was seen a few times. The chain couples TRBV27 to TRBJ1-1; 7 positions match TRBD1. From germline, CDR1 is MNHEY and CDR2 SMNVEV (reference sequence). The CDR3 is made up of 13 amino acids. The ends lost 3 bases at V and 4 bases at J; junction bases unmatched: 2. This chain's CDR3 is CASSFRDSTEAFF. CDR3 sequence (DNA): TGTGCCAGCAGTTTCCGGGACAGCACTGAAGCTTTCTTT.

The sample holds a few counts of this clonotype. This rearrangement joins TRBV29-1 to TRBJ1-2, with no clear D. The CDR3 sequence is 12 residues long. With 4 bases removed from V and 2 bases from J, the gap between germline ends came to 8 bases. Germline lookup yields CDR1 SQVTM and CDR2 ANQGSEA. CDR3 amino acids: CSVVFQNYGYTF. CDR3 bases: TGCAGCGTTGTTTTCCAGAACTATGGCTACACCTTC.

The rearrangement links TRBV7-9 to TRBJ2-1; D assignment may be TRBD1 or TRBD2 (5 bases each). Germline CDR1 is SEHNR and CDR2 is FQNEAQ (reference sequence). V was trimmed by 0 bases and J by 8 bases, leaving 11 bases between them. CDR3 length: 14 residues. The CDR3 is CASSLARGRDEQFF. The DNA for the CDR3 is TGTGCCAGCAGCTTAGCTCGGGGACGCGATGAGCAGTTCTTC.

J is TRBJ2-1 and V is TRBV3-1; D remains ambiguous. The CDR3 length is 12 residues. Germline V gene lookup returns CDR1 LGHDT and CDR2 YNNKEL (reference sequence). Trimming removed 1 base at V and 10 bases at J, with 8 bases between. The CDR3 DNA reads TGTGCCAGCAGCCAAGCTCGGGCAGAGCAGTTCTTC. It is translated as CASSQARAEQFF.

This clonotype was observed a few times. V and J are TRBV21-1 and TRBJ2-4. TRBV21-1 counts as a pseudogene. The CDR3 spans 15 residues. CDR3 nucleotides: TGTGCCAGCACCCGACGAGCTGGGGCCAAAAACATTCAGTACTTC. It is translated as CASTRRAGAKNIQYF.

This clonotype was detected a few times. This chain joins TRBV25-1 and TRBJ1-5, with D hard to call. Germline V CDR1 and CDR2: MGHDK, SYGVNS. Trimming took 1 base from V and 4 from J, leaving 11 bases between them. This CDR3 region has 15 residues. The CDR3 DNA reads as TGTGCCAGCAGTGAATCGAGATTCGGTAATCAGCCCCAGCATTTT. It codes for CASSESRFGNQPQHF.

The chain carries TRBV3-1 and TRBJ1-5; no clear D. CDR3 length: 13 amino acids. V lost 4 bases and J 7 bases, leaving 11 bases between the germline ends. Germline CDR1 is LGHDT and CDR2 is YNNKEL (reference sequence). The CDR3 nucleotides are TGTGCCAGCAGCCTAGGGATCCGACAGCCCCAGCATTTT. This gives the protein CASSLGIRQPQHF.

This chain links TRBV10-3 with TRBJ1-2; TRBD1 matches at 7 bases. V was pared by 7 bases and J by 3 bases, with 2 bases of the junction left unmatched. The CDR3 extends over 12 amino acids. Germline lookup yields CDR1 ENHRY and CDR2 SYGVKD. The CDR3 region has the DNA TGTGCCATCAACGACAGGGACTATGGCTACACCTTC. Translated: CAINDRDYGYTF.

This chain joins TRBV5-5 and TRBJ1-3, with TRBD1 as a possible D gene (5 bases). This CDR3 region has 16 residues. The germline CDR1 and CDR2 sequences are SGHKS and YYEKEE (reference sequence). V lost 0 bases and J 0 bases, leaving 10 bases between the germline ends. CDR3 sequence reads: CASSLAPDNSGNTIYF. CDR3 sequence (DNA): TGTGCCAGCAGCTTGGCCCCGGACAACTCTGGAAACACCATATATTTT.

Written as DNA, the CDR3 is TGCGCCAGCAGCCGACAGGCTAGCACAGATACGCAGTATTTT. This gives the protein CASSRQASTDTQYF. The rearrangement uses TRBV4-3 and TRBJ2-3; perhaps TRBD1 as D (6 bases). The germline CDR1 and CDR2 sequences are LGHNA and YSLEER. This CDR3 region has 14 residues. V was pared by 4 bases and J by 0 bases, with 8 bases between.